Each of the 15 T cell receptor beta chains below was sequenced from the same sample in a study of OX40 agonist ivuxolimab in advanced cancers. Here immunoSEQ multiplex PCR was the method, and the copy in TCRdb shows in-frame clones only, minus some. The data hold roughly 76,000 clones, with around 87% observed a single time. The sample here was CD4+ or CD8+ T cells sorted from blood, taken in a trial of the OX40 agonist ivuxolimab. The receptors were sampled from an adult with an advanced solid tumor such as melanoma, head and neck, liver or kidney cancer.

The CDR3 region has the DNA TGTGCCATCAGTGAGTCGGGGCAGGCCGCCTCCACAGATACGCAGTATTTT. It is translated as CAISESGQAASTDTQYF. The V gene is TRBV10-3, the J gene TRBJ2-3, with TRBD1 as a possible D gene (5 bases). Trimming left V 0 bases short and J 2 bases short, with 15 bases between. The CDR3 is 17 residues long. Germline CDR1 is ENHRY and CDR2 is SYGVKD.

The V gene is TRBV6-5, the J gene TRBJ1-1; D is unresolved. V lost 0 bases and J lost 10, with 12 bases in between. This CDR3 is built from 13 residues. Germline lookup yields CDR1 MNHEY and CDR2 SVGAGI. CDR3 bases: TGTGCCAGCAGTTACTCGGCAGCTTCCCTAGCTTTCTTT. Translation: CASSYSAASLAFF.

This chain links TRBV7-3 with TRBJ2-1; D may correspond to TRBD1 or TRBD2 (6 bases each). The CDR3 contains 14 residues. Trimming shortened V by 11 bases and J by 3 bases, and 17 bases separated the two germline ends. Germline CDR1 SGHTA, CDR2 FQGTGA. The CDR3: CARGEGGLYNEQFF. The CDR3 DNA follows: TGTGCCCGCGGAGAGGGGGGTCTCTACAATGAGCAGTTCTTC.

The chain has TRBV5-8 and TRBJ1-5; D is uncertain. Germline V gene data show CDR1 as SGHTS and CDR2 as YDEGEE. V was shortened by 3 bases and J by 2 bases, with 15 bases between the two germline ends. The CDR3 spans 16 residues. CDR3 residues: CASSSPARAGNQPQHF. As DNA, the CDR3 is TGTGCCAGCAGCTCGCCGGCCCGGGCTGGCAATCAGCCCCAGCATTTT. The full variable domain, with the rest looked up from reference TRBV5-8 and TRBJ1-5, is EAGVTQSPTHLIKTRGQQATLRCSPISGHTSVYWYQQALGLGLQFLLWYDEGEERNRGNFPPRFSGRQFPNYSSELNVNALELEDSALYLCASSSPARAGNQPQHFGDGTRLSIL.

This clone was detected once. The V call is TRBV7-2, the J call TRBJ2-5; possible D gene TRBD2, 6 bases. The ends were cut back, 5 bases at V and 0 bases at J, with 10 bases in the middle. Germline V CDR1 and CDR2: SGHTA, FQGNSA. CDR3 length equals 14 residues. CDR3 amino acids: CASSPGGYQETQYF. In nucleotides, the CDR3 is TGTGCCAGCAGCCCAGGAGGGTACCAAGAGACCCAGTACTTC.

Written as DNA, the CDR3 is TGTGCCAGCAGTTATTGGGGGACTGAAGCTTTCTTT. Translation: CASSYWGTEAFF. The chain uses TRBV6-5 and TRBJ1-1, with D maybe TRBD1 (5 bases). CDR3 length equals 12 residues. Trimming took off 3 bases at V and 5 bases at J, with 7 bases between the two ends. Germline V CDR1 and CDR2: MNHEY, SVGAGI.

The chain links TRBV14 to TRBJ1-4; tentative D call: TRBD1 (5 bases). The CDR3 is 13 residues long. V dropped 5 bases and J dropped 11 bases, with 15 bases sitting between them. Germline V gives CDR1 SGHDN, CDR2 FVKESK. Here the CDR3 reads CASSVTGTRKLFF. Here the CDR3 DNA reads TGTGCCAGCAGCGTCACCGGGACCCGCAAACTGTTTTTT.

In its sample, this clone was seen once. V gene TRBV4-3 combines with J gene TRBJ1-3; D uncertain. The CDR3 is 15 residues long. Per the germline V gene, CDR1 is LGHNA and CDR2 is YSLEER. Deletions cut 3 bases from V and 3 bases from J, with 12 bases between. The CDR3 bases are TGCGCCAGCAGCCAGGTACTTGGGATTGGAAACACCATATATTTT. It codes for CASSQVLGIGNTIYF.

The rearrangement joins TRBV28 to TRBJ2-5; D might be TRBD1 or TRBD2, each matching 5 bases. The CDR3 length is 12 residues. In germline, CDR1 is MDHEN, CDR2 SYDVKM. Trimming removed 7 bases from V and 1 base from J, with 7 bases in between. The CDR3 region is CASKGTQETQYF. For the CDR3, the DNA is TGTGCCAGCAAGGGGACCCAAGAGACCCAGTACTTC. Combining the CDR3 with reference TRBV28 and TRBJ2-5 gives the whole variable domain DVKVTQSSRYLVKRTGEKVFLECVQDMDHENMFWYRQDPGLGLRLIYFSYDVKMKEKGDIPEGYSVSREKKERFSLILESASTNQTSMYLCASKGTQETQYFGPGTRLLVL.

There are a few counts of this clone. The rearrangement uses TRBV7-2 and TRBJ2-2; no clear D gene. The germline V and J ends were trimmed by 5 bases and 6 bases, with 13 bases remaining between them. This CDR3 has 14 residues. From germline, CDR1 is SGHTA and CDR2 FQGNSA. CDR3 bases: TGTGCCAGCAGCAACCATGGGGTGTCCGGGGAGCTGTTTTTT. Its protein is CASSNHGVSGELFF.

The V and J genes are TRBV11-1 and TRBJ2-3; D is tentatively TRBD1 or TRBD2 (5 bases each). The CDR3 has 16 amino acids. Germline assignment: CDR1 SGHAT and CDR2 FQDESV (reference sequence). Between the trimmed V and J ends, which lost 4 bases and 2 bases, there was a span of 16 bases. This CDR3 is CASSWSAGSNTDTQYF. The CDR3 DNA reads TGTGCCAGCAGCTGGAGCGCAGGGAGCAACACAGATACGCAGTATTTT.

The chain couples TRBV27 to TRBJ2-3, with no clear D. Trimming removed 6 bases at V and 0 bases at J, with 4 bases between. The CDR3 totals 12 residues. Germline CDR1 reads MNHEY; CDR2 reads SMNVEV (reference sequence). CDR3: CASRDSTDTQYF. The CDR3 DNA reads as TGTGCCAGCAGGGACAGCACAGATACGCAGTATTTT.

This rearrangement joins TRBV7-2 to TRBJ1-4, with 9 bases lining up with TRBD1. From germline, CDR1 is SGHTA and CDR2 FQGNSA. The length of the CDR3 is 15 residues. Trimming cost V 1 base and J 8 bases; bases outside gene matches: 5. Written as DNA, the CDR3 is TGTGCCAGCAGCTTAGGACAGGGGGGGCGAGAAAAACTGTTTTTT. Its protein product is CASSLGQGGREKLFF.

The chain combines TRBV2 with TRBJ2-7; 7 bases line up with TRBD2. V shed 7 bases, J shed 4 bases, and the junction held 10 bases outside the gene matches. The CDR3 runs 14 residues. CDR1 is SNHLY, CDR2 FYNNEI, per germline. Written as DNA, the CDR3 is TGTGCCAGCAACCCAGCGGGGTCCCCATACGAGCAGTACGTC. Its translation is CASNPAGSPYEQYV.

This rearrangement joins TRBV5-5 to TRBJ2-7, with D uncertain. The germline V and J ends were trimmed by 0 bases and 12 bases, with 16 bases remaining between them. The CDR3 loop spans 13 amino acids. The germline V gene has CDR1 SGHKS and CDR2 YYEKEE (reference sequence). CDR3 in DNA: TGTGCCAGCAGCTTGGCCGTTGATAATAGACTGTACGTC. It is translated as CASSLAVDNRLYV.